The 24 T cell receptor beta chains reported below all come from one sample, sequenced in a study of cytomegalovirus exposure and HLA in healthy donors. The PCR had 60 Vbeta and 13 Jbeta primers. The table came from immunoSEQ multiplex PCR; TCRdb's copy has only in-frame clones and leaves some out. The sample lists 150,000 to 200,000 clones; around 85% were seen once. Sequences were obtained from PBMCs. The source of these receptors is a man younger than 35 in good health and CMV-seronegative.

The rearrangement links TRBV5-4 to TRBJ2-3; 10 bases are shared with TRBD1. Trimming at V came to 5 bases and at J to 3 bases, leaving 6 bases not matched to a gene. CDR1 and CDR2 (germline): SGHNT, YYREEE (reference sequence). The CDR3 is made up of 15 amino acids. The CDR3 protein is CASSRPGQGTDTQYF. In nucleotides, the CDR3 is TGTGCCAGCAGTCGACCGGGACAGGGGACAGATACGCAGTATTTT.

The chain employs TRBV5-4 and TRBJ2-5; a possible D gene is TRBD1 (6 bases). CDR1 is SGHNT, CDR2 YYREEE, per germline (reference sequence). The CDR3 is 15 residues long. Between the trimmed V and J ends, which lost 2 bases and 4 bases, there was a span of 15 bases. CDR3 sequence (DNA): TGTGCCAGCAGCTTCCCTTCATCAGGGGCAGAGACCCAGTACTTC. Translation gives CASSFPSSGAETQYF.

This chain's CDR3 is CASSLGFTGETQYF. As DNA, the CDR3 is TGTGCCAGCAGCTTAGGATTTACGGGAGAGACCCAGTACTTC. The chain has TRBV11-2 and TRBJ2-5; D unresolved. V lost 1 base and J lost 4, with 10 bases in between. Germline V gene data show CDR1 as SGHAT and CDR2 as FQNNGV. The CDR3 runs 14 residues. Variable domain in full (rest from reference TRBV11-2 and TRBJ2-5): EAGVAQSPRYKIIEKRQSVAFWCNPISGHATLYWYQQILGQGPKLLIQFQNNGVVDDSQLPKDRFSAERLKGVDSTLKIQPAKLEDSAVYLCASSLGFTGETQYFGPGTRLLVL.

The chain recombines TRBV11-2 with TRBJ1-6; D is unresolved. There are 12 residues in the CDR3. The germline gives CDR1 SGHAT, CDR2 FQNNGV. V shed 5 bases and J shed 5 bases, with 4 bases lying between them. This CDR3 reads CASSRDNSPLHF. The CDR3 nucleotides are TGTGCCAGCAGCCGGGATAATTCACCCCTCCACTTT.

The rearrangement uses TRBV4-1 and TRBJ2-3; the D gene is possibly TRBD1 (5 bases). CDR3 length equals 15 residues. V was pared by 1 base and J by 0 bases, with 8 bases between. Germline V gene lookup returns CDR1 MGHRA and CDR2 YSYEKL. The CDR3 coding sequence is TGCGCCAGCAGCCAAGGGACACCGAGCACAGATACGCAGTATTTT. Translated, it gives CASSQGTPSTDTQYF.

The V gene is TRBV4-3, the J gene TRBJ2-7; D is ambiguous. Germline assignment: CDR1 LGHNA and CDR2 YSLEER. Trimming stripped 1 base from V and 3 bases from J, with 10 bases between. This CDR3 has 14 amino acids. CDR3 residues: CASSQGQLNYEQYF. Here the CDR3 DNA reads TGCGCCAGCAGCCAAGGGCAGTTAAACTACGAGCAGTACTTC.

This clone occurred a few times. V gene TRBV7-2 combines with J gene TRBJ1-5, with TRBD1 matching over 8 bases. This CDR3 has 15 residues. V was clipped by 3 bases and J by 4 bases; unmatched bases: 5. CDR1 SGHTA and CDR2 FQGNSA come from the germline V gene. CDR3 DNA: TGTGCCAGCAGCTTGGGGACAGGACTTAATCAGCCCCAGCATTTT. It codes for CASSLGTGLNQPQHF.

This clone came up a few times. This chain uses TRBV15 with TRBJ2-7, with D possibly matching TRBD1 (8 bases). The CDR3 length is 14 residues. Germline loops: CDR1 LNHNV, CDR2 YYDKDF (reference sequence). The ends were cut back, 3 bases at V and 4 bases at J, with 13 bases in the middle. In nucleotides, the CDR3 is TGTGCCACCAGCAGGGGGGGGACAGGATACGAGCAGTACTTC. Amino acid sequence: CATSRGGTGYEQYF. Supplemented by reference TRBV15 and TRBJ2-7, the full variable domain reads DAMVIQNPRYQVTQFGKPVTLSCSQTLNHNVMYWYQQKSSQAPKLLFHYYDKDFNNEADTPDNFQSRRPNTSFCFLDIRSPGLGDTAMYLCATSRGGTGYEQYFGPGTRLTVT.

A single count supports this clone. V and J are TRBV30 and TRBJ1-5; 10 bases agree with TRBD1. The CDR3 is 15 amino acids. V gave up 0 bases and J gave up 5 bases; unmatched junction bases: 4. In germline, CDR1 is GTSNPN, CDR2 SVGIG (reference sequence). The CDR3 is CAWSVGGTGDQPQHF. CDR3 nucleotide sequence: TGTGCCTGGAGTGTAGGCGGGACAGGGGATCAGCCCCAGCATTTT. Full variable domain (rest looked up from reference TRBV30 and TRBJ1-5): SQTIHQWPATLVQPVGSPLSLECTVEGTSNPNLYWYRQAAGRGLQLLFYSVGIGQISSEVPQNLSASRPQDRQFILSSKKLLLSDSGFYLCAWSVGGTGDQPQHFGDGTRLSIL.

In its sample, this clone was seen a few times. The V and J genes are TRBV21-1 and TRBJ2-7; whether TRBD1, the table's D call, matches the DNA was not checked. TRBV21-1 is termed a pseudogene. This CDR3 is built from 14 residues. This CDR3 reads CASHGQGASYEQYF. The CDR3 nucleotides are TGTGCCAGCCATGGACAGGGGGCTTCCTACGAGCAGTACTTC.

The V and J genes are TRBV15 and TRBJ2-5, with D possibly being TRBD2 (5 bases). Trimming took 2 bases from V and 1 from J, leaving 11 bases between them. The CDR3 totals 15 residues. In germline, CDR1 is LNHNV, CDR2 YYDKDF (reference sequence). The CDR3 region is CATSRRSRGQETQYF. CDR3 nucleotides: TGTGCCACCAGCAGACGTTCCCGGGGCCAAGAGACCCAGTACTTC.

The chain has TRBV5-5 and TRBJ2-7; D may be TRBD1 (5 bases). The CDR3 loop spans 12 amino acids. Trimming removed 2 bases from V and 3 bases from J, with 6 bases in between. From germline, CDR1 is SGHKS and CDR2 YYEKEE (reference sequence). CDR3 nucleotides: TGTGCCAGCAGCTTACAGGACTACGAGCAGTACTTC. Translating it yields CASSLQDYEQYF. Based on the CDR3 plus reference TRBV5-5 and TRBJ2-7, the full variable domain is DAGVTQSPTHLIKTRGQQVTLRCSPISGHKSVSWYQQVLGQGPQFIFQYYEKEERGRGNFPDRFSARQFPNYSSELNVNALLLGDSALYLCASSLQDYEQYFGPGTRLTVT.

The CDR3 DNA is TGTGCCAGCAGCTTGGTCGGCTACGAGCAGTACTTC. Its protein product is CASSLVGYEQYF. This chain joins TRBV5-4 and TRBJ2-7; D uncertain. CDR1 SGHNT and CDR2 YYREEE come from the germline V gene (reference sequence). The V end was cut by 0 bases, the J end by 3 bases, with 4 bases between. The CDR3 loop spans 12 amino acids. The full variable domain, in which reference TRBV5-4 and TRBJ2-7 provide the parts outside the CDR3, is ETGVTQSPTHLIKTRGQQVTLRCSSQSGHNTVSWYQQALGQGPQFIFQYYREEENGRGNFPPRFSGLQFPNYSSELNVNALELDDSALYLCASSLVGYEQYFGPGTRLTVT.

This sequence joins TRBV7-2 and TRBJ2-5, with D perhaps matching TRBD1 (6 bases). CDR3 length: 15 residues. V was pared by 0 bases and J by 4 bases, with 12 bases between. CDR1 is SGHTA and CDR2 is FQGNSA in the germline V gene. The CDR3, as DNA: TGTGCCAGCAGCTTAGCACAGGGTTTGTTAGAGACCCAGTACTTC. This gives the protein CASSLAQGLLETQYF. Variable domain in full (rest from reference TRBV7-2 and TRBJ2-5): GAGVSQSPSNKVTEKGKDVELRCDPISGHTALYWYRQSLGQGLEFLIYFQGNSAPDKSGLPSDRFSAERTGGSVSTLTIQRTQQEDSAVYLCASSLAQGLLETQYFGPGTRLLVL.

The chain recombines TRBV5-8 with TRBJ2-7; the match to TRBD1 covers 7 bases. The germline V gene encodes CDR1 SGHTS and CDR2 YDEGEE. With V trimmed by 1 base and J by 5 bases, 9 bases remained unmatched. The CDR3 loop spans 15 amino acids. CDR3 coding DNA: TGTGCCAGCAGCTTGAGCCTACAGGGGAGCGACGAGCAGTACTTC. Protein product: CASSLSLQGSDEQYF.

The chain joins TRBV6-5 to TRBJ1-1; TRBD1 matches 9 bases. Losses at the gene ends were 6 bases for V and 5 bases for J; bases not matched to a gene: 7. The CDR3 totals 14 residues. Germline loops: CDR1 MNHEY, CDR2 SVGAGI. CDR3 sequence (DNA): TGTGCCAGCAGCTCACAGGGGGCCGGAACTGAAGCTTTCTTT. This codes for CASSSQGAGTEAFF.

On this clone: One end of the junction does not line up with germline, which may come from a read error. The CDR3 sequence: CASSSGQGAETQYF. As DNA, the CDR3 is TGTGCTAGCAGCTCCGGACAGGGGGCAGAGACCCAGTACTTC. The rearrangement links TRBV7-7 to TRBJ2-5; TRBD1 aligns across 11 bases. The germline V gene has CDR1 SSHAT and CDR2 FNYEAQ (reference sequence). This CDR3 is built from 14 residues.

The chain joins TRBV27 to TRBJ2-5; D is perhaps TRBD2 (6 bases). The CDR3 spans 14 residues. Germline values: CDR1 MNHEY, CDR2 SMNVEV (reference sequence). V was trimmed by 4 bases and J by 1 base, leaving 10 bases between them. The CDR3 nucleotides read TGTGCCAGCAGTTGGAGGGCGCGCCAAGAGACCCAGTACTTC. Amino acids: CASSWRARQETQYF.

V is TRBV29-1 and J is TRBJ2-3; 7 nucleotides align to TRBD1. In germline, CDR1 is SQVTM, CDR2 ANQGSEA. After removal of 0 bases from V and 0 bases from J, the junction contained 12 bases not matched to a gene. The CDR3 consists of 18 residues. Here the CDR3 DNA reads TGCAGCGTTGAAGATGTCGAGGACAGGCCTACTAGCACAGATACGCAGTATTTT. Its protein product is CSVEDVEDRPTSTDTQYF.

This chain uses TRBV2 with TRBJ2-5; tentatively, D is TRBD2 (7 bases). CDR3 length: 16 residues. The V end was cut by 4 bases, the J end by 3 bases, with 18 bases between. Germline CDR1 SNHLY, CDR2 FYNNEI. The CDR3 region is CASSGFGGGREETQYF. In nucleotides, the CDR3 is TGTGCCAGCAGTGGATTTGGGGGGGGGCGGGAAGAGACCCAGTACTTC. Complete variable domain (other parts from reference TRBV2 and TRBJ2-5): EPEVTQTPSHQVTQMGQEVILRCVPISNHLYFYWYRQILGQKVEFLVSFYNNEISEKSEIFDDQFSVERPDGSNFTLKIRSTKLEDSAMYFCASSGFGGGREETQYFGPGTRLLVL.

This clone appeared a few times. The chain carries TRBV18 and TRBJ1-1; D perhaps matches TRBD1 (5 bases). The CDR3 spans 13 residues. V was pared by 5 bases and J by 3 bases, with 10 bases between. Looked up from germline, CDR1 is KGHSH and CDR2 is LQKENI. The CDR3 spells CASSDSLDTEAFF. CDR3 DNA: TGTGCCAGCTCAGACAGCCTAGACACTGAAGCTTTCTTT. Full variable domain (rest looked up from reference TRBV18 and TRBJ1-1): NAGVMQNPRHLVRRRGQEARLRCSPMKGHSHVYWYRQLPEEGLKFMVYLQKENIIDESGMPKERFSAEFPKEGPSILRIQQVVRGDSAAYFCASSDSLDTEAFFGQGTRLTVV.

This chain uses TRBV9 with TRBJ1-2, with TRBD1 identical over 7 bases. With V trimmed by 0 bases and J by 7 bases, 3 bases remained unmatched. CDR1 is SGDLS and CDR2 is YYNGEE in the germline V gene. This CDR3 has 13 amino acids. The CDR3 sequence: CASSVDQGGGYTF. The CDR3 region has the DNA TGTGCCAGCAGCGTAGATCAGGGGGGTGGCTACACCTTC.

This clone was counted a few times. CDR3 sequence (DNA): TGTGCCAGCAGCTCTAGCCTCCAAGAGACCCAGTACTTC. Encoded protein: CASSSSLQETQYF. The chain carries TRBV6-6 and TRBJ2-5; D is perhaps TRBD2 (5 bases). V shed 6 bases and J shed 1 base, with 9 bases lying between them. The CDR3 sequence is 13 residues long. CDR1 and CDR2 (germline): MNHNY, SVGAGI (reference sequence).

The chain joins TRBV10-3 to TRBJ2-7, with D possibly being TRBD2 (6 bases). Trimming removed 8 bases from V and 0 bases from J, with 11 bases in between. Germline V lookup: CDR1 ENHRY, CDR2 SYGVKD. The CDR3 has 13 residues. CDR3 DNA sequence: TGTGCCATCGCGGGGACCGACTCCTACGAGCAGTACTTC. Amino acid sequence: CAIAGTDSYEQYF.